Each of the 25 T cell receptor beta chains below was sequenced from the same sample in a study of T cells after yellow fever vaccination. One entry per CDR3 protein, called by TCRdb with MiXCR from the 5' RACE reads. Here the sample spans a few hundred thousand distinct CDR3 sequences, under 15% being singletons. The sample consisted of CD4+ T cells sorted from PBMCs, taken 15 days after the yellow fever booster vaccination. All receptors derive from a man between 18 and 35 years old who received the YFV17D yellow fever vaccine.

This clonotype was seen a few times. This chain links TRBV12-3 or TRBV12-4 with TRBJ1-1, with D unclear. This CDR3 has 12 residues. V shed 2 bases and J shed 4 bases, with 5 bases lying between them. This CDR3 reads CASSLHGTEAFF. CDR3 nucleotide sequence: TGTGCCAGCAGTTTACACGGCACTGAAGCTTTCTTT.

This clonotype came up a few times. The genes are TRBV4-3 and TRBJ2-2, with 8 bases matching TRBD2. CDR1 is LGHNA and CDR2 is YSLEER in the germline V gene. Trimming removed 3 bases from V and 0 bases from J; junction bases left unmatched: 9. The CDR3 runs 18 residues. The CDR3 spells CASSQQAGAATNTGELFF. The CDR3 DNA is TGCGCCAGCAGCCAGCAAGCGGGGGCCGCAACGAACACCGGGGAGCTGTTTTTT.

A few counts support this clonotype. The CDR3 loop is CASSDRGGQPQHF. The CDR3 bases are TGCGCCAGCAGTGACAGGGGAGGTCAGCCCCAGCATTTT. The chain combines TRBV5-1 with TRBJ1-5; 8 bases agree with TRBD1. This CDR3 has 13 amino acids. Germline V gives CDR1 SGHRS, CDR2 YFSETQ. V shed 5 bases and J 6 bases; nucleotides not matched to a gene: 4.

This clonotype was observed a handful of times. The chain has TRBV2 and TRBJ2-1; D is undetermined. The germline V gene has CDR1 SNHLY and CDR2 FYNNEI. Trimming removed 4 bases from V and 8 bases from J, with 3 bases in between. The CDR3 spans 10 residues. In nucleotides, the CDR3 is TGTGCCAGCAGTGGGGATGAGCAGTTCTTC. This translates into CASSGDEQFF.

The J gene is TRBJ2-1, the V gene TRBV24-1, with TRBD2 identical over 13 bases. The V segment lost 5 bases and the J segment 8 bases; nucleotides outside the gene matches: 5. In germline, CDR1 is KGHDR, CDR2 SFDVKD. The CDR3 consists of 15 residues. The CDR3 here is CATSGTSGGGHEQFF. The CDR3 DNA is TGTGCCACCAGTGGGACTAGCGGGGGAGGTCATGAGCAGTTCTTC.

The V gene is TRBV20-1, the J gene TRBJ2-1; D may be TRBD2 (5 bases). The CDR3 is 17 amino acids. Trimming removed 1 base at V and 5 bases at J, with 21 bases between. From germline, CDR1 is DFQATT and CDR2 SNEGSKA (reference sequence). The CDR3 spells CSARGPPSISSHNEQFF. CDR3 sequence (DNA): TGCAGTGCTAGAGGCCCCCCTAGCATTTCGAGTCACAATGAGCAGTTCTTC.

This clonotype was counted at least ten times. V gene TRBV20-1 combines with J gene TRBJ1-1; D is perhaps TRBD1 (6 bases). The CDR3 loop spans 14 amino acids. Trimming pared 4 bases from V and 0 bases from J, leaving 12 bases between. Germline CDR1 is DFQATT and CDR2 is SNEGSKA (reference sequence). In DNA, the CDR3 is TGCAGTGCTAAACAGGGACCCATGAACACTGAAGCTTTCTTT. Translation: CSAKQGPMNTEAFF.

This clonotype turned up a few times. The chain joins TRBV15 to TRBJ1-1; D is possibly TRBD1 (6 bases). The length of the CDR3 is 13 residues. Between the trimmed V and J ends, which lost 0 bases and 7 bases, there was a span of 9 bases. In germline, CDR1 is LNHNV, CDR2 YYDKDF (reference sequence). The CDR3, as DNA: TGTGCCACCAGCAGAGATCTGACAGGTGAAGCTTTCTTT. Translation gives CATSRDLTGEAFF.

The chain joins TRBV5-1 to TRBJ1-3; D is possibly TRBD1 (6 bases). Trimming removed 0 bases from V and 4 bases from J, with 14 bases in between. The CDR3 consists of 16 residues. Per germline, CDR1 SGHRS and CDR2 YFSETQ. The CDR3 nucleotides read TGCGCCAGCAGCTTGGGGCGCACGGGGACAGGAAACACCATATATTTT. This codes for CASSLGRTGTGNTIYF.

This rearrangement joins TRBV7-2 to TRBJ2-7, with D possibly being TRBD2 (6 bases). Germline CDR1 and CDR2: SGHTA and FQGNSA. V was clipped by 5 bases and J by 2 bases, with 13 bases between them. The CDR3 runs to 14 residues. The CDR3 reads CASSAGWRAYEQYF. The CDR3 region has the DNA TGTGCCAGCAGCGCCGGGTGGAGGGCCTACGAGCAGTACTTC.

This clonotype was detected ten times or more. The chain has TRBV2 and TRBJ2-5; 9 nucleotides agree with TRBD2. After removal of 8 bases from V and 5 bases from J, the junction contained 12 bases not matched to a gene. The CDR3 sequence is 15 residues long. Per the germline V gene, CDR1 is SNHLY and CDR2 is FYNNEI. The CDR3 loop is CASGRSSGGGETQYF. CDR3 nucleotides: TGTGCCAGCGGGCGGAGTAGCGGGGGAGGGGAGACCCAGTACTTC.

This clonotype occurred a few times. The chain carries TRBV20-1 and TRBJ1-4, with TRBD1 identical over 8 bases. V dropped 4 bases and J dropped 3; count of bases not matched to a gene: 1. CDR3 length: 13 residues. From germline, CDR1 is DFQATT and CDR2 SNEGSKA (reference sequence). The CDR3 DNA follows: TGCAGTGCTAAGACAGGGGCTAATGAAAAACTGTTTTTT. Amino acids: CSAKTGANEKLFF.

This clonotype has a handful of counts. This sequence joins TRBV5-5 and TRBJ2-3; D call uncertain. Germline assignment: CDR1 SGHKS and CDR2 YYEKEE (reference sequence). V shed 5 bases and J shed 2 bases, with 15 bases lying between them. CDR3 length equals 15 residues. CDR3 nucleotide sequence: TGTGCCAGCAGAGGGATTGGAGTGGACACAGATACGCAGTATTTT. It codes for CASRGIGVDTDTQYF.

V gene TRBV6-2 or TRBV6-3 combines with J gene TRBJ2-3, with D tentatively TRBD2 (6 bases). The ends were cut back, 11 bases at V and 0 bases at J, with 12 bases in the middle. The length of the CDR3 is 13 residues. Germline CDR1 MNHEY, CDR2 SVGEGT. CDR3 loop: CAGRETSTDTQYF. The CDR3 bases are TGTGCCGGCCGGGAGACTAGCACAGATACGCAGTATTTT.

The rearrangement uses TRBV10-3 and TRBJ2-2; TRBD2 aligns across 8 bases. The CDR3 length is 15 residues. Germline V CDR1 and CDR2: ENHRY, SYGVKD. The V gene end was trimmed by 3 bases and the J gene end by 3 bases; junction bases not matched to a gene: 3. The CDR3 spells CAISEGAGDTGELFF. CDR3 bases: TGTGCCATCAGTGAAGGAGCGGGGGACACCGGGGAGCTGTTTTTT.

The V and J genes are TRBV13 and TRBJ2-3; the D gene is possibly TRBD2 (5 bases). Per the germline V gene, CDR1 is PRHDT and CDR2 is FYEKMQ (reference sequence). The CDR3 has 14 amino acids. Trimming shortened V by 6 bases and J by 8 bases, and 18 bases separated the two germline ends. In DNA form, the CDR3 reads TGTGCCAGCAGGAGGGCGTTTCGATCAGCTACGCAGTATTTT. It translates to CASRRAFRSATQYF.

The table lists this clonotype with many counts. The chain carries TRBV5-1 and TRBJ1-2, with 8 bases that match TRBD1. Trimming at V came to 0 bases and at J to 7 bases, leaving 5 bases not matched to a gene. The germline CDR1 and CDR2 sequences are SGHRS and YFSETQ. This CDR3 is 14 amino acids long. CDR3 amino acids: CASSLGQGHGGYTF. DNA of the CDR3: TGCGCCAGCAGCTTGGGACAGGGGCACGGTGGCTACACCTTC. Variable domain in full (rest from reference TRBV5-1 and TRBJ1-2): KAGVTQTPRYLIKTRGQQVTLSCSPISGHRSVSWYQQTPGQGLQFLFEYFSETQRNKGNFPGRFSGRQFSNSRSEMNVSTLELGDSALYLCASSLGQGHGGYTFGSGTRLTVV.

In this sample, this clonotype turned up a few times. The chain employs TRBV18 and TRBJ1-4, with D uncertain. V lost 0 bases and J 7 bases, leaving 15 bases between the germline ends. This CDR3 has 16 residues. The germline CDR1 and CDR2 sequences are KGHSH and LQKENI. CDR3 sequence (DNA): TGTGCCAGCTCACCACCGGACGGGAATCGCGGTGAAAAACTGTTTTTT. Encoded protein: CASSPPDGNRGEKLFF.

The chain carries TRBV20-1 and TRBJ2-2; D ambiguous. The CDR3 runs to 12 residues. The germline V gene has CDR1 DFQATT and CDR2 SNEGSKA (reference sequence). The CDR3 DNA follows: TGCAGCTATCACACCAACACCGGGGAGCTGTTTTTT. Translation: CSYHTNTGELFF.

This clonotype was detected only a few times. The chain combines TRBV7-2 with TRBJ2-1; 13 positions agree with TRBD2. Germline V gene sequence: CDR1 SGHTA, CDR2 FQGNSA. The length of the CDR3 is 14 residues. V shed 5 bases, J shed 11 bases, and the junction held 6 bases outside the gene matches. This chain's CDR3 is CASSPGTSGDKQFF. Written as DNA, the CDR3 is TGTGCCAGCAGCCCTGGGACTAGCGGGGATAAGCAGTTCTTC.

This sequence joins TRBV14 and TRBJ2-5; D gene unclear. The CDR3 consists of 14 residues. Germline values: CDR1 SGHDN, CDR2 FVKESK. Trimming stripped 3 bases from V and 3 bases from J, with 11 bases between. The CDR3 region has the DNA TGTGCCAGCAGCCAGTTGAGTAGAGAAGAGACCCAGTACTTC. Protein: CASSQLSREETQYF. Using reference TRBV14 and TRBJ2-5 for the parts outside the CDR3, the full variable domain is EAGVTQFPSHSVIEKGQTVTLRCDPISGHDNLYWYRRVMGKEIKFLLHFVKESKQDESGMPNNRFLAERTGGTYSTLKVQPAELEDSGVYFCASSQLSREETQYFGPGTRLLVL.

This clonotype was counted a few times. The rearrangement joins TRBV28 to TRBJ2-2, with TRBD2 as a possible D gene (5 bases). The CDR3 runs to 14 residues. Germline CDR1 is MDHEN and CDR2 is SYDVKM. V lost 10 bases to trimming and J lost 0 bases, with 12 bases between them. The CDR3 region has the DNA TGTGCCACCGAGGGAGTAACGAACACCGGGGAGCTGTTTTTT. Amino acids: CATEGVTNTGELFF.

This chain links TRBV5-1 with TRBJ1-6, with 10 positions matching TRBD1. Trimming at V came to 9 bases and at J to 10 bases, leaving 10 bases not matched to a gene. The CDR3 has 14 amino acids. Germline loops: CDR1 SGHRS, CDR2 YFSETQ. CDR3 nucleotides: TGCGCCACCAAGGAGGGGACAGGGGTGTCACCCCTCCACTTT. Amino acid sequence: CATKEGTGVSPLHF. The variable domain in full, completed from reference TRBV5-1 and TRBJ1-6, reads KAGVTQTPRYLIKTRGQQVTLSCSPISGHRSVSWYQQTPGQGLQFLFEYFSETQRNKGNFPGRFSGRQFSNSRSEMNVSTLELGDSALYLCATKEGTGVSPLHFGNGTRLTVT.

This clonotype was detected only a few times. The chain employs TRBV19 and TRBJ2-5; D is ambiguous. V was trimmed by 3 bases and J by 5 bases, leaving 10 bases between them. The CDR3 runs 13 residues. Germline loops: CDR1 LNHDA, CDR2 SQIVND (reference sequence). The CDR3 loop reads CASSMARLETQYF. The CDR3 nucleotides are TGTGCCAGTAGTATGGCTAGACTGGAGACCCAGTACTTC.

This clonotype came up a few times. The chain carries TRBV7-9 and TRBJ1-2, with a possible D match to TRBD1 (6 bases). Deletions cut 2 bases from V and 3 bases from J, with 10 bases between. CDR1 is SEHNR, CDR2 FQNEAQ, per germline (reference sequence). The CDR3 sequence is 14 residues long. CDR3 in DNA: TGTGCCAGCAGCTTAATGGGGGGCGACTATGGCTACACCTTC. Protein: CASSLMGGDYGYTF.